This TCR beta chain emerged from a study of PD-1 blockade in classical Hodgkin lymphoma. Study-wide findings and caveats: TCR diversity at baseline was reported to be reduced in newly diagnosed patients relative to healthy donors.

Each patient's relapse followed autologous stem cell transplantation, and brentuximab vedotin exposure varied. Patients' outcomes at their best amounted to complete response, partial response or progressive disease. This clone turned up a few times. Its antigen is unknown. The V gene lost 0 bases and the J gene lost 7 bases, with 12 bases spanning the gap. The CDR3 consists of 14 residues. Germline V gene lookup returns CDR1 ENHRY and CDR2 SYGVKD. Only in-frame clones appear in the TCRdb table, and some are missing; sequencing was by immunoSEQ multiplex PCR. The sample holds about 14,000 clones, about 86% seen once.

Here the sequenced sample was peripheral blood mononuclear cells (PBMCs), taken before the second cycle of nivolumab. The V gene is TRBV10-3, the J gene TRBJ1-1; tentatively, D is TRBD1 (5 bases). The sequence came from a human donor with classical Hodgkin lymphoma. The CDR3 DNA reads as TGTGCCATCAGTGAGTCGACTCGGGGGGATGAAGCTTTCTTT. This sequence encodes CAISESTRGDEAFF.